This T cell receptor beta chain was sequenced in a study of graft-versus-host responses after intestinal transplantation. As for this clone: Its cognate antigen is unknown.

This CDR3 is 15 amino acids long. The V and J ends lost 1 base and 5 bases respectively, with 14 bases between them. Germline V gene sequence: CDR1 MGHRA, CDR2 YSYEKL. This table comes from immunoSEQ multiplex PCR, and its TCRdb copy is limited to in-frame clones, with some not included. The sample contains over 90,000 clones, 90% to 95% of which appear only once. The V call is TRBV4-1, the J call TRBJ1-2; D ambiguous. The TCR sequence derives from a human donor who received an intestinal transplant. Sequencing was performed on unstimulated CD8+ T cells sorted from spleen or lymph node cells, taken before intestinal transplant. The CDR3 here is CASSQARFLLYGYTF. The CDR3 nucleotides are TGCGCCAGCAGCCAAGCACGGTTCCTCCTGTATGGCTACACCTTC.